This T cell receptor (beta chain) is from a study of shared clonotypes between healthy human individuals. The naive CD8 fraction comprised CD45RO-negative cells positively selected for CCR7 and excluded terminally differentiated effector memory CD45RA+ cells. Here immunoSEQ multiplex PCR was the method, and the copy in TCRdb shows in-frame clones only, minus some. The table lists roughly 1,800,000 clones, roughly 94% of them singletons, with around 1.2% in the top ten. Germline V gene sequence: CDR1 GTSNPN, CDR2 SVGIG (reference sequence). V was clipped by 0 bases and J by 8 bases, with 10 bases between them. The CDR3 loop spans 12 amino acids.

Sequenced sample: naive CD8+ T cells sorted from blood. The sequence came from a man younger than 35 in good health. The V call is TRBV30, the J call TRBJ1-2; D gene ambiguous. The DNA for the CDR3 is TGTGCCTGGAGTGTGCAAGGTATCGGCTACACCTTC. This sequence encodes CAWSVQGIGYTF.